Shown below are 5 T cell receptor beta chains from a single sample sequenced in a study of blood T cell repertoires in COVID-19. Some clones are missing from TCRdb's copy, which holds only in-frame ones; the method was immunoSEQ multiplex PCR. This sample carries over 80,000 clones, roughly 75% of them seen once, and the ten largest clones take about 4.2%. Sequencing was performed on peripheral blood. The receptors were gathered from a woman between 45 and 65 years old with acute or convalescent COVID-19.

This chain links TRBV10-3 with TRBJ2-5; 15 bases match TRBD2. The length of the CDR3 is 16 residues. Germline V gene data show CDR1 as ENHRY and CDR2 as SYGVKD. Trimming cost V 6 bases and J 7 bases; bases outside gene matches: 9. This CDR3 reads CAISGGLAGGHGTQYF. The CDR3 coding sequence is TGTGCCATCAGCGGGGGACTAGCGGGGGGCCACGGGACCCAGTACTTC.

This clone was seen a few times. Germline is not matched at one junction end, which may reflect a read error. The chain links TRBV7-3 to TRBJ1-3, with 8 bases fitting TRBD1. Germline CDR1 reads SGHTA; CDR2 reads FQGTGA. The CDR3 is 18 amino acids. CDR3 DNA sequence: TGTGCCAGCAGCCTAACCCGGGACAGGTCCCACTCTGGAAACACCATATATTTT. It specifies CASSLTRDRSHSGNTIYF.

In its sample, this clone was seen a few times. The V call is TRBV5-1, the J call TRBJ2-1; 10 nucleotides match TRBD1. Unmatched junction bases numbered 4, after V lost 4 bases and J lost 6 bases. Germline V gene sequence: CDR1 SGHRS, CDR2 YFSETQ. The CDR3 is made up of 14 amino acids. The CDR3 nucleotides read TGCGCCAGCAGCCCCCGGGACAGGGGCAATGAGCAGTTCTTC. Amino acids: CASSPRDRGNEQFF. Looking up the rest from reference TRBV5-1 and TRBJ2-1 gives the full variable domain: KAGVTQTPRYLIKTRGQQVTLSCSPISGHRSVSWYQQTPGQGLQFLFEYFSETQRNKGNFPGRFSGRQFSNSRSEMNVSTLELGDSALYLCASSPRDRGNEQFFGPGTRLTVL.

This clone was recorded a few times. The chain carries TRBV19 and TRBJ1-6, with unresolved D. The germline V gene encodes CDR1 LNHDA and CDR2 SQIVND (reference sequence). Trimming removed 5 bases from V and 5 bases from J, with 10 bases in between. This CDR3 comprises 14 residues. CDR3 sequence (DNA): TGTGCCAGTAGTGCGCAGACTAATAATTCACCCCTCCACTTT. Encoded protein: CASSAQTNNSPLHF.

The chain combines TRBV11-2 with TRBJ1-2; 8 bases map to TRBD1. The CDR3 length is 15 residues. J lost 4 bases, V lost 4 bases, and 8 bases had no gene match. Germline V gene sequence: CDR1 SGHAT, CDR2 FQNNGV. Written as DNA, the CDR3 is TGTGCCAGCAGCTCAGGGGGCTCCGGCTTCTATGGCTACACCTTC. Its protein product is CASSSGGSGFYGYTF.